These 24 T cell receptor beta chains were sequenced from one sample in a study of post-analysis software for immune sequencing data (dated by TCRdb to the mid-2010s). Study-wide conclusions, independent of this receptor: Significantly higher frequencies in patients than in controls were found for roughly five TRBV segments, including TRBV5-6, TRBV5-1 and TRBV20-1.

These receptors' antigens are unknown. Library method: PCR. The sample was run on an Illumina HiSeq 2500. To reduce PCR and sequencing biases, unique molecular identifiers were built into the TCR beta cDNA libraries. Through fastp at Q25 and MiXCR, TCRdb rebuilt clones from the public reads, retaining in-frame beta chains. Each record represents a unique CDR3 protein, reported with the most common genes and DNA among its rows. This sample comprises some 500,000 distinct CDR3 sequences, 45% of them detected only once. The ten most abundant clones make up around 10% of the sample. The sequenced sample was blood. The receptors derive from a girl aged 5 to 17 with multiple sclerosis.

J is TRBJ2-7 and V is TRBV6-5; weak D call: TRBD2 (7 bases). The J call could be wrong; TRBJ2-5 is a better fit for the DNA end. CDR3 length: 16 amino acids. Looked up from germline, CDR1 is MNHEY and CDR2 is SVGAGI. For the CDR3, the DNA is TGTGCCAGCCAAAGGGGGGGAGCCGGCGGCCCAGAGACCCAGTACTTC. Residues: CASQRGGAGGPETQYF.

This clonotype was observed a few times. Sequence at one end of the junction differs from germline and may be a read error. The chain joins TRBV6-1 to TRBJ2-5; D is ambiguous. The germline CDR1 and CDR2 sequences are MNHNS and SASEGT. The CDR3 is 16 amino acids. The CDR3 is CASREAGGLYQETQYF. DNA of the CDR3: TGTGCCAGCAGAGAAGCAGGCGGATTGTACCAAGAGACCCAGTACTTC.

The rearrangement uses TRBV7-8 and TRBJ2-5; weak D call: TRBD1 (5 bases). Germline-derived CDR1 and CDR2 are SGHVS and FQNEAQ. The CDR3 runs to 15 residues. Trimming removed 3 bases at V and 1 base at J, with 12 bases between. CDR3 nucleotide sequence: TGTGCCAGCAGCTTTATGGGGCCGATCCAAGAGACCCAGTACTTC. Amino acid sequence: CASSFMGPIQETQYF.

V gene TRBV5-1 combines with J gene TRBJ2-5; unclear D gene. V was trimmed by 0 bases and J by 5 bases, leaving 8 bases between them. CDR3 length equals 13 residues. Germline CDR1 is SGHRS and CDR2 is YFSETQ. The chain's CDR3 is CASSLVFTETQYF. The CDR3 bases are TGCGCCAGCAGCTTGGTCTTTACGGAGACCCAGTACTTC.

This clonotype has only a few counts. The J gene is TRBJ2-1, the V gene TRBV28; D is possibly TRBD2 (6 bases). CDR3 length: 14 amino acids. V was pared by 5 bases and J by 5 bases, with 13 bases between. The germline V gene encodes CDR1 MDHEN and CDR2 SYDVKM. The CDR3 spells CASSPGGPDNEQFF. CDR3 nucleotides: TGTGCCAGCAGTCCCGGAGGGCCTGACAATGAGCAGTTCTTC.

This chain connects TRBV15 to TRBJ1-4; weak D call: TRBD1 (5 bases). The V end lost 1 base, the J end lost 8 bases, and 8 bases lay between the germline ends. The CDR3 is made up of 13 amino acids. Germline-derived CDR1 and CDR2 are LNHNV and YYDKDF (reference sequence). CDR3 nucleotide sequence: TGTGCCACCAGCAGAGGAGGGGAGGAAAAACTGTTTTTT. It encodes CATSRGGEEKLFF.

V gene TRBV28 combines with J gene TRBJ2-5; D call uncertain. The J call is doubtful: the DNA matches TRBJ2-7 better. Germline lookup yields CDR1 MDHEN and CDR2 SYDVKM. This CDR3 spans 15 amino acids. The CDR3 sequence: CASSNSKTEAYEQYF. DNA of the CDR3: TGTGCCAGCAGCAATTCTAAAACAGAGGCTTACGAGCAGTACTTC.

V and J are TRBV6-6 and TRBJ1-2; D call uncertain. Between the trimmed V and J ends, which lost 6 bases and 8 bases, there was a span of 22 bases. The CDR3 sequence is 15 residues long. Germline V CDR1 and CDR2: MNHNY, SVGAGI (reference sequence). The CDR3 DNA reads TGTGCCAGCAGCCTCAATCTTCTGGGGAAGACGGGCTACACCTTC. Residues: CASSLNLLGKTGYTF.

CDR3 in amino acids: CASRETVSSYEQYF. CDR3 DNA: TGTGCCAGCAGGGAGACGGTGAGCTCCTACGAGCAGTACTTC. This chain joins TRBV2 and TRBJ2-7; D is uncertain. V shed 6 bases and J shed 0 bases, with 12 bases lying between them. CDR3 size: 14 residues. CDR1 is SNHLY and CDR2 is FYNNEI in the germline V gene. Combining the CDR3 with reference TRBV2 and TRBJ2-7 gives the whole variable domain EPEVTQTPSHQVTQMGQEVILRCVPISNHLYFYWYRQILGQKVEFLVSFYNNEISEKSEIFDDQFSVERPDGSNFTLKIRSTKLEDSAMYFCASRETVSSYEQYFGPGTRLTVT.

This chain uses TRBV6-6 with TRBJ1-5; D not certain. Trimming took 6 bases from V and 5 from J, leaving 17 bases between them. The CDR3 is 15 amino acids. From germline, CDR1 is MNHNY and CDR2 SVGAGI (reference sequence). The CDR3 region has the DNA TGTGCCAGCAGCCACCCTCTGGAAGGAGATCAGCCCCAGCATTTT. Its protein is CASSHPLEGDQPQHF.

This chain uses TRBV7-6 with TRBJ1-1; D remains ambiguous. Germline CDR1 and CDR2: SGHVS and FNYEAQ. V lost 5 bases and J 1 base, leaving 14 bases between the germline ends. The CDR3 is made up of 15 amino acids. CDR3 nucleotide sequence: TGTGCCAGCAGCCTAACCGCGGTTAGGAACACTGAAGCTTTCTTT. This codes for CASSLTAVRNTEAFF.

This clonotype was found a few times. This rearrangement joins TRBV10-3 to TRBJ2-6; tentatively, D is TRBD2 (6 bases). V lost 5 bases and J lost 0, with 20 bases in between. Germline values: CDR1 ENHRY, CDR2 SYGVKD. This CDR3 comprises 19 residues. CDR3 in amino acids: CAISSPSGRGISGANVLTF. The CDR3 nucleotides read TGTGCCATCAGTTCCCCTTCAGGGCGCGGGATCTCTGGGGCCAACGTCCTGACTTTC.

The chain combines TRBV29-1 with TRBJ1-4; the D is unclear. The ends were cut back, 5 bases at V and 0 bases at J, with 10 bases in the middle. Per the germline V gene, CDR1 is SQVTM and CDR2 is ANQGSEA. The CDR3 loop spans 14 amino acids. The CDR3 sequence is CSVNSPATNEKLFF. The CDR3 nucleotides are TGCAGCGTTAATTCCCCTGCAACTAATGAAAAACTGTTTTTT. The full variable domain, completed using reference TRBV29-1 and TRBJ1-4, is SAVISQKPSRDICQRGTSLTIQCQVDSQVTMMFWYRQQPGQSLTLIATANQGSEATYESGFVIDKFPISRPNLTFSTLTVSNMSPEDSSIYLCSVNSPATNEKLFFGSGTQLSVL.

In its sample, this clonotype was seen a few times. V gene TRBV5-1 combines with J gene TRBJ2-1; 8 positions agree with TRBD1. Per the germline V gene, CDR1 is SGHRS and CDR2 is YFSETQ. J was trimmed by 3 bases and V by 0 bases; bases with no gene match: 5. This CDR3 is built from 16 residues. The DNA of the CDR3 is TGCGCCAGCAGCTTGGCACAGGGACAGGTCTACAATGAGCAGTTCTTC. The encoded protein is CASSLAQGQVYNEQFF.

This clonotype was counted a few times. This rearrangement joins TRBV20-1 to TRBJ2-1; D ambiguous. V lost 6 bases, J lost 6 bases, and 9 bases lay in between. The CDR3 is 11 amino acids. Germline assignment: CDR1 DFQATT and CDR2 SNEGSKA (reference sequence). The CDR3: CSALWPNEQFF. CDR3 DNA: TGCAGTGCGCTATGGCCCAATGAGCAGTTCTTC.

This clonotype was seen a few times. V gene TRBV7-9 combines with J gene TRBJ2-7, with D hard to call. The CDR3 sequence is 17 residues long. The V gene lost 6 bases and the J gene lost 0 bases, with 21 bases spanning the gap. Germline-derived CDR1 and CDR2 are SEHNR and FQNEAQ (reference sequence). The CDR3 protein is CASSRTPGGSLSYEQYF. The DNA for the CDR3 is TGTGCCAGCAGTCGAACCCCGGGCGGCTCCCTCTCCTACGAGCAGTACTTC. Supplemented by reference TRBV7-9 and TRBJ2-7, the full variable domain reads DTGVSQNPRHKITKRGQNVTFRCDPISEHNRLYWYRQTLGQGPEFLTYFQNEAQLEKSRLLSDRFSAERPKGSFSTLEIQRTEQGDSAMYLCASSRTPGGSLSYEQYFGPGTRLTVT.

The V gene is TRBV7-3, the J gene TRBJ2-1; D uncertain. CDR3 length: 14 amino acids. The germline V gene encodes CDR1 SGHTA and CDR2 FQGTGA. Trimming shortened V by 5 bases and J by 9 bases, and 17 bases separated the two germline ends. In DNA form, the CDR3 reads TGTGCCAGCAGCCCCGCCCTCGGGCACAGTGAGCAGTTCTTC. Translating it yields CASSPALGHSEQFF.

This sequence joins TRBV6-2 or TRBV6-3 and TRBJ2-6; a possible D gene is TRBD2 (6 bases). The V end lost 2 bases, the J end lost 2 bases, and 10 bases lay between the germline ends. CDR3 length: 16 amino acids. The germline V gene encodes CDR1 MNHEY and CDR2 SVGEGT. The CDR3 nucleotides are TGTGCCAGCAGTTACCTGGGGGGTACTGGGGCCAACGTCCTGACTTTC. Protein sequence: CASSYLGGTGANVLTF.

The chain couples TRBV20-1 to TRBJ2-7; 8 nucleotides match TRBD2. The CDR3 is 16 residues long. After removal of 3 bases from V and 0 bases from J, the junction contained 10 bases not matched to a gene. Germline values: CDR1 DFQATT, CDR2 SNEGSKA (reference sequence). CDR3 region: CSAREVGREDSYEQYF. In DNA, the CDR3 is TGCAGTGCTAGGGAAGTGGGGCGGGAGGACTCCTACGAGCAGTACTTC.

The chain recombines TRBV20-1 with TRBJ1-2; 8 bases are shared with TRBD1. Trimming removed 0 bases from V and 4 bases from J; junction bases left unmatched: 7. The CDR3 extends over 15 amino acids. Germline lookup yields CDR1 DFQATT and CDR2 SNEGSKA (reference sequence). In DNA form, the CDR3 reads TGCAGTGCTAGAGAAGGGACAGGAGTTCTCTATGGCTACACCTTC. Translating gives CSAREGTGVLYGYTF.

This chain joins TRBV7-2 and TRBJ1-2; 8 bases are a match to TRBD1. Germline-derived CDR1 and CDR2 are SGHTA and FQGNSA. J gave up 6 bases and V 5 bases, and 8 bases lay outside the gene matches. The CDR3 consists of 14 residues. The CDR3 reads CASSKDRVFHGYTF. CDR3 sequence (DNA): TGTGCCAGCAGCAAGGACAGGGTATTTCATGGCTACACCTTC.

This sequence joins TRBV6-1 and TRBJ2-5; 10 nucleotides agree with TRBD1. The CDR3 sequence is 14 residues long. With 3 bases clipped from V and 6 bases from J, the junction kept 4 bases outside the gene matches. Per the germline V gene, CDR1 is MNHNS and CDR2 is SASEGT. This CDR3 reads CASSETGGGKTQYF. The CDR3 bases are TGTGCCAGCAGTGAGACAGGGGGCGGCAAGACCCAGTACTTC.

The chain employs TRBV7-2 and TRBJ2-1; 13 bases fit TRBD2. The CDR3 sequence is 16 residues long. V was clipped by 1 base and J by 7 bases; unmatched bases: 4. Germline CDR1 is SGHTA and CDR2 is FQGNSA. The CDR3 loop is CASSLGWTSGRNEQFF. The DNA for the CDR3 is TGTGCCAGCAGCTTAGGATGGACTAGCGGGAGAAATGAGCAGTTCTTC.

The CDR3 nucleotides read TGTGCCAGCAGCTCTGACGTATACTACGAGCAGTACTTC. It is translated as CASSSDVYYEQYF. The chain combines TRBV7-2 with TRBJ2-7, with D uncertain. This CDR3 is built from 13 residues. From germline, CDR1 is SGHTA and CDR2 FQGNSA. V shed 4 bases and J shed 3 bases, with 10 bases lying between them.